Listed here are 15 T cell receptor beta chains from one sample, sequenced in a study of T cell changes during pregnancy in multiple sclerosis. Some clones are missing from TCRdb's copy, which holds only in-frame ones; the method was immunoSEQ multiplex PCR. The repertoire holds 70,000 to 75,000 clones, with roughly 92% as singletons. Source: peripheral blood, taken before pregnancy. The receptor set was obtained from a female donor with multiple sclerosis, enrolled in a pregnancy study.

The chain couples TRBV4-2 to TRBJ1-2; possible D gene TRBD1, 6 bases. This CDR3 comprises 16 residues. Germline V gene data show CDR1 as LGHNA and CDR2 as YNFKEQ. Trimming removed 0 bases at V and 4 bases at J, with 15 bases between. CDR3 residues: CASSQDRQDGRYGYTF. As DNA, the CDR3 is TGTGCCAGCAGCCAAGATCGACAGGACGGTCGCTATGGCTACACCTTC.

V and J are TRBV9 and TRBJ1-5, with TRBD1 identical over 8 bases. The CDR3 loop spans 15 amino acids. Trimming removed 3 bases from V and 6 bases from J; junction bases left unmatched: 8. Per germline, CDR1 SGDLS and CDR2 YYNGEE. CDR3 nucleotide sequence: TGTGCCAGCAGCGGACCGACAGGGGTGTTTCAGCCCCAGCATTTT. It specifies CASSGPTGVFQPQHF.

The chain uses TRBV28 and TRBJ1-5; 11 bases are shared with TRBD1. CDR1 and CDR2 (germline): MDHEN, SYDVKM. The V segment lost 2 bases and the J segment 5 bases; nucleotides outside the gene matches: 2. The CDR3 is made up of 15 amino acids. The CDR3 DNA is TGTGCCAGCAGTTTAGGGACAGGGGGACATCAGCCCCAGCATTTT. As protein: CASSLGTGGHQPQHF.

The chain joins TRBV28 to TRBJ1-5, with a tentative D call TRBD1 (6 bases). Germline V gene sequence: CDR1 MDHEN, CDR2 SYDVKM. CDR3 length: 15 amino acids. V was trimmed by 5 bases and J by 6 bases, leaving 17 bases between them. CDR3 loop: CASSIASGAGQPQHF. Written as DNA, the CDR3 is TGTGCCAGCAGTATAGCCTCAGGGGCAGGTCAGCCCCAGCATTTT.

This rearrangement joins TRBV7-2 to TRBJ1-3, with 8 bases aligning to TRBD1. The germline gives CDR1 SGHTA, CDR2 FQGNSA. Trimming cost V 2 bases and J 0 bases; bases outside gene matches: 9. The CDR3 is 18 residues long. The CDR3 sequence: CASSLWTGTPFSGNTIYF. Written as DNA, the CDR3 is TGTGCCAGCAGCTTATGGACAGGGACCCCTTTCTCTGGAAACACCATATATTTT.

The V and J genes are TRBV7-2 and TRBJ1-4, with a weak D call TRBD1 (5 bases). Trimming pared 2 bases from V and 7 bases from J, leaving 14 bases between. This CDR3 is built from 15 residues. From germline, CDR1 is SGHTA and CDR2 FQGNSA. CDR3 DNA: TGTGCCAGCAGCTTATCGCAGGGAGGGAGTGAAAAACTGTTTTTT. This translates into CASSLSQGGSEKLFF.

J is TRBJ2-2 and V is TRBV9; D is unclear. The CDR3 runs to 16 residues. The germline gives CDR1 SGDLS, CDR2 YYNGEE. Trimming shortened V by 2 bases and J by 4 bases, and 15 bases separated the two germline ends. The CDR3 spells CASSVYESPGTGELFF. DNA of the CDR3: TGTGCCAGCAGCGTGTATGAAAGTCCGGGCACCGGGGAGCTGTTTTTT.

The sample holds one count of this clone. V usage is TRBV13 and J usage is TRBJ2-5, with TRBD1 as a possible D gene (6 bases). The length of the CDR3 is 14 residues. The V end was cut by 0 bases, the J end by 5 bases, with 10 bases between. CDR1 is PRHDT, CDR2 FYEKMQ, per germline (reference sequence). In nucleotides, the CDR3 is TGTGCCAGCAGCTTAGGAGTGAGGGGGGAGACCCAGTACTTC. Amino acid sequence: CASSLGVRGETQYF.

The CDR3 nucleotides are TGTGCCAGCTGCAGGGACAGAGTCTATGGCTACACCTTC. It is translated as CASCRDRVYGYTF. The chain recombines TRBV6-5 with TRBJ1-2, with TRBD1 matching 7 bases. The CDR3 length is 13 residues. With V trimmed by 8 bases and J by 4 bases, 7 bases remained unmatched. CDR1 is MNHEY, CDR2 SVGAGI, per germline.

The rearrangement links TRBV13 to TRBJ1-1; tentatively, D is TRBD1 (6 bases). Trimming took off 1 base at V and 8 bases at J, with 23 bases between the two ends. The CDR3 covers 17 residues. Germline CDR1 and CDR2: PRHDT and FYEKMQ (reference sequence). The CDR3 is CASSLAELGQRKGEAFF. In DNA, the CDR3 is TGTGCCAGCAGCTTAGCGGAACTTGGACAGCGAAAGGGCGAAGCTTTCTTT.

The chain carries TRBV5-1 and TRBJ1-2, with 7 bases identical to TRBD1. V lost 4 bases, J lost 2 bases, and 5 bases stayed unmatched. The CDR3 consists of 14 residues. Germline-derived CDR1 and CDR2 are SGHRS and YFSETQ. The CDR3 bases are TGCGCCAGCAGCGTAGGGGGCCTGAACTATGGCTACACCTTC. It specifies CASSVGGLNYGYTF.

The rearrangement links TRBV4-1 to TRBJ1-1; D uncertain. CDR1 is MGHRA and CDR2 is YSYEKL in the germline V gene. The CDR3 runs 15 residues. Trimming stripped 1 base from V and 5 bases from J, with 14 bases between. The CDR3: CASSQVGPRETEAFF. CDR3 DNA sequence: TGCGCCAGCAGCCAAGTAGGTCCCCGGGAGACTGAAGCTTTCTTT.

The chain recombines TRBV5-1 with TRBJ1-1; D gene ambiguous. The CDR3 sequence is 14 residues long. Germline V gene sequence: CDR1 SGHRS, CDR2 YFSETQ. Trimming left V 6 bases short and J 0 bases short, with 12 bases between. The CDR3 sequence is CASNENFMNTEAFF. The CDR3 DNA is TGCGCCAGCAACGAAAACTTCATGAACACTGAAGCTTTCTTT.

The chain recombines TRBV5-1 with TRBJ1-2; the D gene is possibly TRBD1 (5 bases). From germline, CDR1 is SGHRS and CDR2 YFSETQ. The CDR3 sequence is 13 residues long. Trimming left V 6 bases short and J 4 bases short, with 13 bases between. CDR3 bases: TGCGCCAGCACCCCGGGGGGGGGCTATGGCTACACCTTC. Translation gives CASTPGGGYGYTF.

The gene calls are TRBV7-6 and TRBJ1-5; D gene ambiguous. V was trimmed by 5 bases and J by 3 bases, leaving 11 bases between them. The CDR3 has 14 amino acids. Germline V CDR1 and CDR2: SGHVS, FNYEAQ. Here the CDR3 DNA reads TGTGCCAGCAGCCCTGCGGGCAACAATCAGCCCCAGCATTTT. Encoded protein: CASSPAGNNQPQHF.